This TCR beta chain was obtained from a study of T-cell reconstitution after alpha-beta-depleted transplantation in children. CDR3 length: 15 amino acids. V dropped 3 bases and J dropped 2 bases, with 14 bases sitting between them. Unique molecular identifiers were incorporated into the prepared TCRbeta library. TCRdb passed the PCR reads through MiXCR, listing each CDR3 protein once. The sample lists 500,000 or so distinct CDR3 sequences, 32% seen once, with approximately 2.3% in the top ten. Sequencing used PBMCs from the stem cell graft donor, obtained from the stem cell graft. This chain joins TRBV12-3 or TRBV12-4 and TRBJ2-7, with a tentative D call TRBD2 (6 bases). The TCR comes from a human donor who donated a stem cell graft to a child with aplastic anemia. CDR3 coding DNA: TGTGCCAGCAGTTTTCCCGGGGGAACTACCTACGAGCAGTACTTC. This sequence encodes CASSFPGGTTYEQYF.